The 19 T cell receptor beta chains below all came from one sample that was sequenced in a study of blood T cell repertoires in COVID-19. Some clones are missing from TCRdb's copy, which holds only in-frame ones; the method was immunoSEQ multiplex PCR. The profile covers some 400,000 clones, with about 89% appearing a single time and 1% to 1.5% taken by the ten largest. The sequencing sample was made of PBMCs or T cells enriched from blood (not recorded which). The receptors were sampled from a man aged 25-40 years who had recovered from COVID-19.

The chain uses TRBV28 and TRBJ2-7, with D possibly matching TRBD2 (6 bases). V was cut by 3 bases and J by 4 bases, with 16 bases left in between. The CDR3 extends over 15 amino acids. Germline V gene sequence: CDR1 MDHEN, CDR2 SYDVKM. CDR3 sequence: CASSLGGMHSYEQYF. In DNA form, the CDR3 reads TGTGCCAGCAGTTTGGGGGGAATGCATAGTTACGAGCAGTACTTC.

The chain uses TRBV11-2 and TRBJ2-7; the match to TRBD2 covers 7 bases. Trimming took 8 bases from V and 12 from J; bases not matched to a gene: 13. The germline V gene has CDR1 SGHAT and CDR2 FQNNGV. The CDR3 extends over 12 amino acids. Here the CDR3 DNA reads TGTGCCAGCTTAGGGCGGGGGACTTCTCTGTACTTC. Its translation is CASLGRGTSLYF.

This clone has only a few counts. The CDR3 DNA reads as TGTGCAAGTCGCTTAGACACAGGGCGGAACACTGAAGCTTTCTTT. Its translation: CASRLDTGRNTEAFF. V gene TRBV12-2 combines with J gene TRBJ1-1; the D call in the table, TRBD1, was not verified against the DNA. TRBV12-2 is flagged as a pseudogene. The CDR3 loop spans 15 amino acids.

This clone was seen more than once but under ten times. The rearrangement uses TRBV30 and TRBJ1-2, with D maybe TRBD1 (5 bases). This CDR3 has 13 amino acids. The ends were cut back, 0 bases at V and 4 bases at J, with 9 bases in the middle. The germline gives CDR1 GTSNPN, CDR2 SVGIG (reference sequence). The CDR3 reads CAWSVAQGYGYTF. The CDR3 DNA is TGTGCCTGGAGTGTCGCTCAGGGCTATGGCTACACCTTC.

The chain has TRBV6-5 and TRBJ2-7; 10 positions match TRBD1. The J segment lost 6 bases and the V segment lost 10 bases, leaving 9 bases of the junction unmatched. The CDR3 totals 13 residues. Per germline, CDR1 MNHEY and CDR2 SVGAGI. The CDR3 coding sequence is TGTGCCACCCGGGACAGGGGAGGAGGCGAGCAGTACTTC. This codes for CATRDRGGGEQYF.

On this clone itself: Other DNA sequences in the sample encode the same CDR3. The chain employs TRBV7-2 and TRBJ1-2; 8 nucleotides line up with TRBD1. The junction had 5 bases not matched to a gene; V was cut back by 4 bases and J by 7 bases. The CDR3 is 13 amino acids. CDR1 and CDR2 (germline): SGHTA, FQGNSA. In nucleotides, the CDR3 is TGTGCCAGCAGCTACGGACAGGGCGGTGGCTACACCTTC. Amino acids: CASSYGQGGGYTF.

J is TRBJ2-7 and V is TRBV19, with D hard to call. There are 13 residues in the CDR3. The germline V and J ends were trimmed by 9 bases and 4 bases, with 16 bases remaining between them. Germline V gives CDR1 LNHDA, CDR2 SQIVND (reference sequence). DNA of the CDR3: TGTGCCAGCCTCGACAAGTCTCGATACGAGCAGTACTTC. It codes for CASLDKSRYEQYF.

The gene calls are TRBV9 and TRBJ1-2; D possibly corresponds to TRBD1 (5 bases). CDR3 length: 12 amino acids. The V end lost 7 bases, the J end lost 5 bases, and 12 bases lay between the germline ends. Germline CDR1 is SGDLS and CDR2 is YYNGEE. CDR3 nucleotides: TGTGCCAGCGGGCAGGGAAGATATGGCTACACCTTC. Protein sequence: CASGQGRYGYTF.

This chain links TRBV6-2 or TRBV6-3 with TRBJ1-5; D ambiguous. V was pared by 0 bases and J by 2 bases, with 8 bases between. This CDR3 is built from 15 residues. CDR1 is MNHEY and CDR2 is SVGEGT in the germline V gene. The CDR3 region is CASSYSMGRNQPQHF. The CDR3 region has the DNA TGTGCCAGCAGTTACTCGATGGGCCGCAATCAGCCCCAGCATTTT.

CDR3 sequence reads: CASSPEAGKAEAFF. The CDR3 DNA reads TGCGCCAGCAGCCCCGAGGCGGGGAAGGCTGAAGCTTTCTTT. The rearrangement uses TRBV5-1 and TRBJ1-1; D is unclear. CDR3 size: 14 residues. Germline lookup yields CDR1 SGHRS and CDR2 YFSETQ. Trimming took off 4 bases at V and 6 bases at J, with 16 bases between the two ends.

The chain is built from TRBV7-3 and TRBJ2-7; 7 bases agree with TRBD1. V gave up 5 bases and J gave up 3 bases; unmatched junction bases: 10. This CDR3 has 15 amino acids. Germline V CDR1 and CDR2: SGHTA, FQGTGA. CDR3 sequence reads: CASSQNRGNNYEQYF. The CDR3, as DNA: TGTGCCAGCAGCCAGAACAGGGGCAACAACTACGAGCAGTACTTC.

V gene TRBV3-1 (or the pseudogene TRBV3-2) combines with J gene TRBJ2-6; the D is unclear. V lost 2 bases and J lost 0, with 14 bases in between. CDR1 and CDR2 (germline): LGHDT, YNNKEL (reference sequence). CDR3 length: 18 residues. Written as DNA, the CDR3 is TGTGCCAGCAGCCAATTACTTCTCAATCCCTCTGGGGCCAACGTCCTGACTTTC. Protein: CASSQLLLNPSGANVLTF.

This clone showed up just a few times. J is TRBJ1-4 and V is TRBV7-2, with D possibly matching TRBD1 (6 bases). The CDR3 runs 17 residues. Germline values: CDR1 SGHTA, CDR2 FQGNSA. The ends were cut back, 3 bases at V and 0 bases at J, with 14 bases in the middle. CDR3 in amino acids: CASSLGDRTTTNEKLFF. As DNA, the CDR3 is TGTGCCAGCAGCTTGGGCGACAGGACAACAACTAATGAAAAACTGTTTTTT.

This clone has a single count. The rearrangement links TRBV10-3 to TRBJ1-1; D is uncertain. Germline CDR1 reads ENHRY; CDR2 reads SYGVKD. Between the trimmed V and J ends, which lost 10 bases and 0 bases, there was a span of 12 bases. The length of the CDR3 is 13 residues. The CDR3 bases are TGTGCCACCGGGCTCGGGATGAACACTGAAGCTTTCTTT. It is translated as CATGLGMNTEAFF.

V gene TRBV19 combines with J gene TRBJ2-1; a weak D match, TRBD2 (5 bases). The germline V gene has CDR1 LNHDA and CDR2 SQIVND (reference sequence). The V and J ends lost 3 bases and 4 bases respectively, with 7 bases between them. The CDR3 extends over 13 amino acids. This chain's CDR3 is CASSIGDYNEQFF. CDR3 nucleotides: TGTGCCAGTAGTATCGGGGATTACAATGAGCAGTTCTTC.

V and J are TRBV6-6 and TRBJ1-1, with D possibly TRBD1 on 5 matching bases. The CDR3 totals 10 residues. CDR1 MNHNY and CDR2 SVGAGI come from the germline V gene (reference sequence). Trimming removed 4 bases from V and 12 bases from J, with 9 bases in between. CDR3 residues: CASSSGKTFF. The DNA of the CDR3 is TGTGCCAGCAGTTCAGGGAAGACTTTCTTT.

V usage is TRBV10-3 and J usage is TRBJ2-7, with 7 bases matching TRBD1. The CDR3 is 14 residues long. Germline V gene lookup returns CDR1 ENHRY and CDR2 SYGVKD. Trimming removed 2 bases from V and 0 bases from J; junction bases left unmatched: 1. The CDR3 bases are TGTGCCATCAGTGAGGACAGGGTCTCCTACGAGCAGTACTTC. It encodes CAISEDRVSYEQYF.

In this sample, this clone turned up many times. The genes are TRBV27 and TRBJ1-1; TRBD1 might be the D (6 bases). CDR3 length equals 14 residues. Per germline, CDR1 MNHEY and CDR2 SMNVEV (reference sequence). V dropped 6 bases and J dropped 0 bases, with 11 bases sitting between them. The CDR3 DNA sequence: TGTGCCAGCAGGATACAGGGAATGAACACTGAAGCTTTCTTT. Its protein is CASRIQGMNTEAFF.

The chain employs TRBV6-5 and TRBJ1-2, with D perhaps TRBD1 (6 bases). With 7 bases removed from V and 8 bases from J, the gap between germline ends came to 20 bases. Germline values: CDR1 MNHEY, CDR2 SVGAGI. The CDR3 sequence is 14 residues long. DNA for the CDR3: TGTGCCAGCAACCTAATACCAGGGGCATCCGGCTACACCTTC. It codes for CASNLIPGASGYTF.